This T cell receptor beta chain came from a study of blood T cell repertoires in COVID-19. Study-wide context: In each case, the material was cDNA or gDNA derived from T cells, B-cell-depleted T cells, or PBMCs.

CDR1 and CDR2 from the germline V gene are SGHVS and FQNEAQ. After removal of 5 bases from V and 3 bases from J, the junction contained 6 bases not matched to a gene. This CDR3 comprises 14 residues. Participant ages covered about 18 to 95 years across 25 or so US areas. Membership in each cohort depended on participant-reported clinical history. Original processing notes: The authors estimated nucleated cell counts from reference gene primer amplification. Assay used: immunoSEQ multiplex PCR; TCRdb lists only in-frame clones, some missing. V, J and clone size were drawn from that table, and D and trimming were deduced from the DNA. The data contain hundreds of thousands of clones, under 95% of them singletons.

The specimen was PBMCs or T cells enriched from blood (not recorded which). The V gene is TRBV7-8, the J gene TRBJ1-1, with 7 bases fitting TRBD1. The sequence was collected from a man in his fifties or sixties who had recovered from COVID-19. CDR3 sequence (DNA): TGTGCCAGCAGCCTAGGGGGCGCAGACACTGAAGCTTTCTTT. Translation gives CASSLGGADTEAFF.